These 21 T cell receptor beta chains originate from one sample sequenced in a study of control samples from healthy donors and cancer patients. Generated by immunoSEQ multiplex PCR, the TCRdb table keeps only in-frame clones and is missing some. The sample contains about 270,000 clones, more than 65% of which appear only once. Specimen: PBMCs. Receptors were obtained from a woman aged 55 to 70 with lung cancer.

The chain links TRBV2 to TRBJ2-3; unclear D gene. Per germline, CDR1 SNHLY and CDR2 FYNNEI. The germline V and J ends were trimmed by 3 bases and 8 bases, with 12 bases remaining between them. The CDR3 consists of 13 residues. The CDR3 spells CASSDTSPGTQYF. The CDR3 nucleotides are TGTGCCAGCAGTGACACCAGCCCTGGTACGCAGTATTTT.

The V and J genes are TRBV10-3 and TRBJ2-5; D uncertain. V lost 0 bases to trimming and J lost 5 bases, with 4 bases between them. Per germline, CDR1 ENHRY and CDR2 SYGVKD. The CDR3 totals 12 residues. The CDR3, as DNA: TGTGCCATCAGTGAGTCGACGGAGACCCAGTACTTC. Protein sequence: CAISESTETQYF.

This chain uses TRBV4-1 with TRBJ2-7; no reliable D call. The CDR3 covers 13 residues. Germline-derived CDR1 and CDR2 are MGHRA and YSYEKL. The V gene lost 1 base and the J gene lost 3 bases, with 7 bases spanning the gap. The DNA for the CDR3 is TGCGCCAGCAGCCAAGGCTTAGGCTACGAGCAGTACTTC. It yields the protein CASSQGLGYEQYF.

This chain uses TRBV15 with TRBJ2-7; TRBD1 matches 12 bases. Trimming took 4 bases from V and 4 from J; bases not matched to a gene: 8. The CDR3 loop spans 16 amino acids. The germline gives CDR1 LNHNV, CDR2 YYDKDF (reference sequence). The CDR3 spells CATSTGGTGGIYEQYF. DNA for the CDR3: TGTGCCACCAGCACCGGGGGGACAGGGGGCATATACGAGCAGTACTTC.

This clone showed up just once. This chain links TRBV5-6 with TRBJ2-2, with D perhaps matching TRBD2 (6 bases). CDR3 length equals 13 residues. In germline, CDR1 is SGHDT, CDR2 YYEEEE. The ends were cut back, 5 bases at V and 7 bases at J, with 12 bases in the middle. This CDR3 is CASRLALDGELFF. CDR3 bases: TGTGCCAGCAGACTAGCCCTGGACGGGGAGCTGTTTTTT.

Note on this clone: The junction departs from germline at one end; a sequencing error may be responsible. The CDR3 spells CASGDRASVYDQYF. CDR3 DNA sequence: TGTGCCAGCGGTGACAGGGCGAGCGTGTATGACCAGTACTTC. The chain joins TRBV6-1 to TRBJ2-5; TRBD1 aligns across 7 bases. This CDR3 spans 14 amino acids. Germline V CDR1 and CDR2: MNHNS, SASEGT.

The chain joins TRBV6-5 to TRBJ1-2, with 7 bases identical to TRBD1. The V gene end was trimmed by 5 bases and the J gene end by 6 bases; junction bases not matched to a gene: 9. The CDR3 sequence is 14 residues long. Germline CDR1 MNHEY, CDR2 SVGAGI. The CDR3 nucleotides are TGTGCCAGCAGTACATCGGGACAGAACAATGGCTACACCTTC. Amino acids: CASSTSGQNNGYTF.

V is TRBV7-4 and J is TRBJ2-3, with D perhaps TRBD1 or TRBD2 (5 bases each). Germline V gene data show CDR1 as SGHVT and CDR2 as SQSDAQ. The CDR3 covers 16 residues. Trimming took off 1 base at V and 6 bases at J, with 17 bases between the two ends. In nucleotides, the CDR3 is TGTGCCAGCAGCTTAGTATCCGCTTCCGGGACGGATACGCAGTATTTT. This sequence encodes CASSLVSASGTDTQYF. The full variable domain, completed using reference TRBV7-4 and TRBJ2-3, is GAGVSQSPRYKVAKRGRDVALRCDSISGHVTLYWYRQTLGQGSEVLTYSQSDAQRDKSGRPSGRFSAERPERSVSTLKIQRTEQGDSAVYLCASSLVSASGTDTQYFGPGTRLTVL.

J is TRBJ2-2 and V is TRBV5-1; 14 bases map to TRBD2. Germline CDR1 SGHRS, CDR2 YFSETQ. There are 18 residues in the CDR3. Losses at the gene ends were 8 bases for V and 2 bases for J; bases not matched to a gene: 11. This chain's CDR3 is CARRGLAGERCNTGELFF. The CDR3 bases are TGCGCCAGGCGGGGACTAGCGGGAGAGCGGTGTAACACCGGGGAGCTGTTTTTT.

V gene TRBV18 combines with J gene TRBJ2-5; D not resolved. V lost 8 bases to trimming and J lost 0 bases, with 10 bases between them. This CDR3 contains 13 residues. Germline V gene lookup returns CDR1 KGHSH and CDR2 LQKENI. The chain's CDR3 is CASPSRDQETQYF. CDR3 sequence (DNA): TGTGCCAGCCCCAGTCGGGACCAAGAGACCCAGTACTTC.

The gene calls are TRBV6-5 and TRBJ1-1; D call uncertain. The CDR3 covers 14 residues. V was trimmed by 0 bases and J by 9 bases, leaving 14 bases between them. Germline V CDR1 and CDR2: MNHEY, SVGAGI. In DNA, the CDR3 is TGTGCCAGCAGTTACTCGTCGACGGCATTCAAAGCTTTCTTT. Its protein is CASSYSSTAFKAFF.

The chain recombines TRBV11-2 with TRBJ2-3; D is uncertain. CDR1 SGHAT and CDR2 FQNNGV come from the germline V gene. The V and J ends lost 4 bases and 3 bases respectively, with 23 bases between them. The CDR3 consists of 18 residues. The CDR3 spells CASSSQPRSDIRTDTQYF. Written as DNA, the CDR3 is TGTGCCAGCAGCTCCCAACCTCGGAGCGACATAAGAACAGATACGCAGTATTTT. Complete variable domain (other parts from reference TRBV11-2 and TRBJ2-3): EAGVAQSPRYKIIEKRQSVAFWCNPISGHATLYWYQQILGQGPKLLIQFQNNGVVDDSQLPKDRFSAERLKGVDSTLKIQPAKLEDSAVYLCASSSQPRSDIRTDTQYFGPGTRLTVL.

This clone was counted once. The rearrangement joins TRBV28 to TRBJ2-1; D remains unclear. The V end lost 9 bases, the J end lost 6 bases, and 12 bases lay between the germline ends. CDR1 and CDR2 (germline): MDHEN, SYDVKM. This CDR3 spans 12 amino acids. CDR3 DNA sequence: TGTGCCAGTCTCAGTTTGGGCAATGAGCAGTTCTTC. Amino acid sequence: CASLSLGNEQFF.

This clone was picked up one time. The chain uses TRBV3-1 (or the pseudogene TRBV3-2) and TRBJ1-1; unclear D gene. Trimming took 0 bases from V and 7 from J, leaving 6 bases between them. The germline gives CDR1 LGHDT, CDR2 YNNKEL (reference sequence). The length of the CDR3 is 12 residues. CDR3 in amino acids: CASSQDSREAFF. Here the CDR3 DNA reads TGTGCCAGCAGCCAAGACTCCCGTGAAGCTTTCTTT.

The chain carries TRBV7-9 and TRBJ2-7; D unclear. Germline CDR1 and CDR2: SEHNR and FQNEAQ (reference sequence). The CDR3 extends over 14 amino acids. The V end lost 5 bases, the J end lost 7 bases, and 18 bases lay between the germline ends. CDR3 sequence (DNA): TGTGCCAGCAGCCCTGGAAGCAGCTCAAGGGAGCAGTACTTC. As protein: CASSPGSSSREQYF.

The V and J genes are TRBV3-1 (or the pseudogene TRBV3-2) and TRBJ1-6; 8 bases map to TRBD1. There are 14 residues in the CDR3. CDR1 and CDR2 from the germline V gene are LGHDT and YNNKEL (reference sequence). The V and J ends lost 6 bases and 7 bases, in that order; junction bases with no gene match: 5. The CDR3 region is CASSGQGYNSPLHF. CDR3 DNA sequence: TGTGCCAGCAGTGGACAGGGTTACAATTCACCCCTCCACTTT.

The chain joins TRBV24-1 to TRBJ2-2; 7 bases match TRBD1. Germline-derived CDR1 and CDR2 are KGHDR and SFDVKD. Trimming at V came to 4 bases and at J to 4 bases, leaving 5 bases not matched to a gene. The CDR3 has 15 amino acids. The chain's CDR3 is CATSDPTGSTGELFF. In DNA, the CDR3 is TGTGCCACCAGTGACCCGACAGGGAGCACCGGGGAGCTGTTTTTT.

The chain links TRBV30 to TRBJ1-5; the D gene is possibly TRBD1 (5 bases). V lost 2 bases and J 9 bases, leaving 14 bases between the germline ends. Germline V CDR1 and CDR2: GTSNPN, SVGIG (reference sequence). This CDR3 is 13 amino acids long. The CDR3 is CAWSQGLVGPQHF. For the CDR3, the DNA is TGTGCCTGGAGTCAGGGATTAGTAGGGCCCCAGCATTTT.

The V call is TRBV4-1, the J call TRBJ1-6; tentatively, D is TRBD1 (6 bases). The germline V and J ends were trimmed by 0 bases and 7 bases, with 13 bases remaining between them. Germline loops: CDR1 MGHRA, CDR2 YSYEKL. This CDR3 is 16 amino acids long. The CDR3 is CASSQDGRGGNSPLHF. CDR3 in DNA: TGCGCCAGCAGCCAAGACGGCAGGGGAGGAAATTCACCCCTCCACTTT.

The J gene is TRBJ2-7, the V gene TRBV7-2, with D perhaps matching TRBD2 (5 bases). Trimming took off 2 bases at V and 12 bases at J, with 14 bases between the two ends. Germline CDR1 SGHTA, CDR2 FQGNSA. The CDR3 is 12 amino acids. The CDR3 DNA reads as TGTGCCAGCAGCTTAATTCGGGGTGCGGGGTACTTC. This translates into CASSLIRGAGYF.

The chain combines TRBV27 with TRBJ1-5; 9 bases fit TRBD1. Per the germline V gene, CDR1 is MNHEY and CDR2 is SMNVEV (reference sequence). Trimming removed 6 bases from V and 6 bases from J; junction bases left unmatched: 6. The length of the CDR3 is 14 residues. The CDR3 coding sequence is TGTGCCAGCAGGGGAACAGGGGGCTTTCAGCCCCAGCATTTT. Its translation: CASRGTGGFQPQHF.